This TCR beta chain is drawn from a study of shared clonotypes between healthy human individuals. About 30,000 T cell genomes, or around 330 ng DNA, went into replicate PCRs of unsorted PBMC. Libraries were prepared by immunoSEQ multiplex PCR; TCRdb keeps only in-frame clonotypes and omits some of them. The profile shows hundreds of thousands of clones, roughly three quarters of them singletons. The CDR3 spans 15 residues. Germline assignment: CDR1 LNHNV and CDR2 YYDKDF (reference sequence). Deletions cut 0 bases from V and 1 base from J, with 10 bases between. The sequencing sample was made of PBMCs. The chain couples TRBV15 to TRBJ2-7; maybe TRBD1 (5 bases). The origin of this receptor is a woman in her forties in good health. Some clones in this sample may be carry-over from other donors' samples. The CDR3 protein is CATSRDFQGSYEQYF. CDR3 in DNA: TGTGCCACCAGCAGAGATTTTCAGGGTTCCTACGAGCAGTACTTC.